The following is a T cell receptor beta chain sequence with its context. CDR3 regions were amplified by Arm-PCR using iRepertoire HTBI primers to build TCR beta libraries. TCRdb reprocessed the multiplex PCR reads with MiXCR, giving one entry per CDR3 protein. The sample records more than 400,000 distinct CDR3 sequences, roughly 15% being singletons. This entry belongs to a study of regulatory T cells in long-lasting Graves disease. This sample's time point: newly diagnosed GD, antithyroid drugs for less than 3 months. Construction of the TCR library relied on RNA isolated from PBMCs. EDTA tubes collected roughly 9 milliliters of peripheral blood. The CDR3 is 15 amino acids. Trimming stripped 0 bases from V and 7 bases from J, with 12 bases between. Germline CDR1 reads MGHRA; CDR2 reads YSYEKL. The sample also formed part of further work on T cells in Graves' hyperthyroidism and ophthalmopathy. This second study says: If no ophthalmopathy progression occurred within 18 months, Graves' hyperthyroidism was stable. Hyperthyroidism was newly diagnosed in patients aged 18 to 65 (duration under 2 months).

This receptor was taken from a man in his forties with Graves disease. The J gene is TRBJ2-2, the V gene TRBV4-1; D possibly corresponds to TRBD2 (7 bases). Sequenced material: peripheral blood mononuclear cells (PBMCs), taken at new diagnosis, from a patient treated with antithyroid drugs. CDR3 nucleotides: TGCGCCAGCAGCCAAGATCCGGGGGGCATCGGGGAGCTGTTTTTT. It yields the protein CASSQDPGGIGELFF.